The 30 T cell receptor beta chains in this list originate from one sample, sequenced in a study of shared clonotypes between healthy human individuals. The repertoire was sequenced with immunoSEQ multiplex PCR; TCRdb's copy has only in-frame clones and lacks some. Among roughly 2.5 million clones listed, around 90% were seen once. Sequencing input: naive CD4+ T cells sorted from blood. Subset in this sample: CD45RA+ positively selected. These receptors were obtained from a man aged 18 to 30 in good health.

As regards this clone: At the DNA level, this CDR3 is encoded by other sequences in the same sample as well. This sequence joins TRBV2 and TRBJ2-7, with 11 bases matching TRBD1. V lost 8 bases and J lost 3; bases outside the gene matches: 3. This CDR3 has 13 amino acids. The germline V gene has CDR1 SNHLY and CDR2 FYNNEI. CDR3 nucleotide sequence: TGTGCCAGCGGAGGGACAGGGGGCTACGAGCAGTACTTC. Protein sequence: CASGGTGGYEQYF.

V gene TRBV7-2 combines with J gene TRBJ2-3, with 10 bases lining up with TRBD2. The length of the CDR3 is 16 residues. Germline lookup yields CDR1 SGHTA and CDR2 FQGNSA. With 5 bases clipped from V and 0 bases from J, the junction kept 5 bases outside the gene matches. The CDR3 here is CASSQRLAGSTDTQYF. The CDR3 DNA reads TGTGCCAGCAGCCAACGACTAGCGGGCAGCACAGATACGCAGTATTTT.

This clone appeared a single time. The chain joins TRBV7-9 to TRBJ1-2; no definite D call. The CDR3 spans 14 residues. The germline V and J ends were trimmed by 1 base and 8 bases, with 14 bases remaining between them. Germline lookup yields CDR1 SEHNR and CDR2 FQNEAQ (reference sequence). The CDR3 loop reads CASSLDPGKGGYTF. The CDR3 DNA follows: TGTGCCAGCAGCTTAGACCCCGGGAAAGGGGGCTACACCTTC.

This clone was detected only once. V usage is TRBV5-4 and J usage is TRBJ2-7; possibly TRBD1 or TRBD2 for D (5 bases each). Germline values: CDR1 SGHNT, CDR2 YYREEE (reference sequence). Trimming took 3 bases from V and 3 from J, leaving 13 bases between them. This CDR3 has 14 amino acids. The CDR3 loop is CASSSIGTNYEQYF. CDR3 DNA: TGTGCCAGCAGCTCCATCGGGACCAACTACGAGCAGTACTTC. Complete variable domain (other parts from reference TRBV5-4 and TRBJ2-7): ETGVTQSPTHLIKTRGQQVTLRCSSQSGHNTVSWYQQALGQGPQFIFQYYREEENGRGNFPPRFSGLQFPNYSSELNVNALELDDSALYLCASSSIGTNYEQYFGPGTRLTVT.

The chain couples TRBV6-1 to TRBJ2-5, with TRBD1 matching over 9 bases. The CDR3 sequence is 14 residues long. V lost 5 bases, J lost 5 bases, and 6 bases stayed unmatched. CDR1 and CDR2 (germline): MNHNS, SASEGT. CDR3 bases: TGTGCCAGCAGTACAGGGGGCTTGGGTGAGACCCAGTACTTC. This codes for CASSTGGLGETQYF.

The chain is built from TRBV19 and TRBJ1-2; D is perhaps TRBD1 (5 bases). This CDR3 is 14 amino acids long. The ends were cut back, 8 bases at V and 8 bases at J, with 21 bases in the middle. Germline values: CDR1 LNHDA, CDR2 SQIVND (reference sequence). The CDR3 loop reads CASGGGVVGSGYTF. The CDR3 nucleotides read TGTGCCAGTGGGGGTGGCGTGGTTGGCTCCGGCTACACCTTC.

The chain is built from TRBV6-1 and TRBJ2-2; D assignment may be TRBD1 or TRBD2 (6 bases each). The length of the CDR3 is 16 residues. From germline, CDR1 is MNHNS and CDR2 SASEGT. Trimming cost V 2 bases and J 5 bases, with 15 bases left between them. The CDR3: CASSEQLGGGTGELFF. The CDR3 DNA is TGTGCCAGCAGTGAACAGTTAGGGGGAGGTACCGGGGAGCTGTTTTTT.

The rearrangement joins TRBV7-9 to TRBJ2-4; TRBD2 matches 14 bases. With V trimmed by 5 bases and J by 7 bases, 7 bases remained unmatched. The CDR3 contains 16 residues. Germline CDR1 SEHNR, CDR2 FQNEAQ (reference sequence). As DNA, the CDR3 is TGTGCCAGCAGCCCATGGACTAGCGGGAGGATGAACATTCAGTACTTC. The encoded protein is CASSPWTSGRMNIQYF. The full variable domain, rest sourced from reference TRBV7-9 and TRBJ2-4, is DTGVSQNPRHKITKRGQNVTFRCDPISEHNRLYWYRQTLGQGPEFLTYFQNEAQLEKSRLLSDRFSAERPKGSFSTLEIQRTEQGDSAMYLCASSPWTSGRMNIQYFGAGTRLSVL.

The rearrangement joins TRBV4-1 to TRBJ2-2; D gene uncertain. V was pared by 5 bases and J by 1 base, with 11 bases between. CDR1 and CDR2 from the germline V gene are MGHRA and YSYEKL. This CDR3 comprises 15 residues. The CDR3 spells CASSSALGNTGELFF. The CDR3 DNA follows: TGCGCCAGCAGCTCAGCCTTGGGGAACACCGGGGAGCTGTTTTTT.

This chain uses TRBV10-2 with TRBJ2-1, with TRBD2 identical over 7 bases. The V gene end was trimmed by 8 bases and the J gene end by 4 bases; junction bases not matched to a gene: 5. The CDR3 covers 13 residues. Per germline, CDR1 WSHSY and CDR2 SAAADI. The CDR3 sequence is CASVRAGYNEQFF. The CDR3 nucleotides read TGCGCCAGCGTGCGAGCGGGGTACAATGAGCAGTTCTTC.

The V call is TRBV7-2, the J call TRBJ2-5; 7 nucleotides agree with TRBD2. The V gene's germline CDR1 is SGHTA and CDR2 FQGNSA. Germline trimming cut 5 bases from V and 5 bases from J; bases unmatched to any gene: 8. The CDR3 extends over 14 amino acids. DNA for the CDR3: TGTGCCAGCAGCCCCGGACTAGGGTCGGAGACCCAGTACTTC. Protein product: CASSPGLGSETQYF.

V and J are TRBV28 and TRBJ1-5; D is possibly TRBD1 (6 bases). The CDR3 covers 18 residues. CDR1 is MDHEN and CDR2 is SYDVKM in the germline V gene. The V end was cut by 6 bases, the J end by 2 bases, with 23 bases between. The CDR3 here is CASRVGRAGATGNQPQHF. The CDR3 nucleotides read TGTGCCAGCAGGGTGGGGAGGGCAGGGGCGACCGGCAATCAGCCCCAGCATTTT.

The chain joins TRBV29-1 to TRBJ1-1, with 9 bases lining up with TRBD1. The junction had 5 bases not matched to a gene; V was cut back by 8 bases and J by 1 base. Germline-derived CDR1 and CDR2 are SQVTM and ANQGSEA. The CDR3 is made up of 13 amino acids. The CDR3 region has the DNA TGCAGCATATGGGACAGGGCGAACACTGAAGCTTTCTTT. This gives the protein CSIWDRANTEAFF.

The chain carries TRBV4-1 and TRBJ2-1; a weak D match, TRBD2 (5 bases). The CDR3 runs to 14 residues. Germline CDR1 MGHRA, CDR2 YSYEKL. V dropped 3 bases and J dropped 8 bases, with 14 bases sitting between them. CDR3 region: CASSQSRLSDEQFF. CDR3 DNA sequence: TGCGCCAGCAGCCAGAGCAGACTAAGCGATGAGCAGTTCTTC.

J is TRBJ1-1 and V is TRBV30; 8 nucleotides line up with TRBD1. The germline V gene has CDR1 GTSNPN and CDR2 SVGIG (reference sequence). Losses at the gene ends were 5 bases for V and 4 bases for J; bases not matched to a gene: 12. The CDR3 consists of 15 residues. CDR3: CAWVGQGRKTTEAFF. The CDR3 region has the DNA TGTGCCTGGGTAGGACAGGGCCGAAAGACCACTGAAGCTTTCTTT.

About this clone: The sample has other DNA sequences that encode this CDR3 too. The CDR3 loop reads CASSLADRVYEQYF. CDR3 in DNA: TGCGCCAGCAGCTTGGCTGACAGGGTATACGAGCAGTACTTC. V is TRBV5-1 and J is TRBJ2-7, with 7 bases matching TRBD1. The CDR3 covers 14 residues. The V and J ends lost 0 bases and 4 bases, in that order; junction bases with no gene match: 4. From germline, CDR1 is SGHRS and CDR2 YFSETQ.

The chain's CDR3 is CASRSPSGFEAFF. The DNA of the CDR3 is TGTGCCAGTAGATCCCCTTCCGGCTTTGAAGCTTTCTTT. The chain is built from TRBV19 and TRBJ1-1; D not resolved. The CDR3 sequence is 13 residues long. V lost 6 bases and J 7 bases, leaving 15 bases between the germline ends. Germline CDR1 is LNHDA and CDR2 is SQIVND (reference sequence).

The genes are TRBV19 and TRBJ1-2, with unresolved D. The CDR3 runs 12 residues. Trimming stripped 6 bases from V and 2 bases from J, with 7 bases between. CDR1 is LNHDA, CDR2 SQIVND, per germline (reference sequence). The DNA of the CDR3 is TGTGCCAGTAGATTACTGAACTATGGCTACACCTTC. This encodes CASRLLNYGYTF.

This sequence joins TRBV10-2 and TRBJ2-1, with 8 bases identical to TRBD2. The length of the CDR3 is 15 residues. The V segment lost 7 bases and the J segment 7 bases; nucleotides outside the gene matches: 12. The germline V gene encodes CDR1 WSHSY and CDR2 SAAADI. This chain's CDR3 is CASTGGAGAYNEQFF. CDR3 nucleotides: TGCGCCAGCACCGGAGGAGCGGGAGCGTATAATGAGCAGTTCTTC.

The chain employs TRBV29-1 and TRBJ1-1; D remains unclear. The length of the CDR3 is 13 residues. CDR1 is SQVTM, CDR2 ANQGSEA, per germline. V was pared by 5 bases and J by 0 bases, with 10 bases between. This CDR3 reads CSVCGRMNTEAFF. The CDR3 nucleotides read TGCAGCGTTTGTGGACGAATGAACACTGAAGCTTTCTTT.

J is TRBJ1-6 and V is TRBV7-2; possibly TRBD1 for D (5 bases). Per germline, CDR1 SGHTA and CDR2 FQGNSA. The CDR3 length is 15 residues. Trimming took off 3 bases at V and 7 bases at J, with 13 bases between the two ends. DNA of the CDR3: TGTGCCAGCAGCTTGGGTAGGGGTAGCAATTCACCCCTCCACTTT. Translated, it gives CASSLGRGSNSPLHF.

This rearrangement joins TRBV30 to TRBJ1-4; D gene uncertain. V was shortened by 4 bases and J by 8 bases, with 5 bases between the two germline ends. This CDR3 spans 10 amino acids. Germline CDR1 GTSNPN, CDR2 SVGIG (reference sequence). The CDR3 spells CAWKHEKLFF. The CDR3 region has the DNA TGTGCCTGGAAACACGAAAAACTGTTTTTT.

With regard to this clone: Other DNA sequences in the sample encode the same CDR3. V usage is TRBV10-3 and J usage is TRBJ1-5; D is undetermined. The CDR3 covers 12 residues. V was pared by 4 bases and J by 4 bases, with 5 bases between. Germline CDR1 reads ENHRY; CDR2 reads SYGVKD. The DNA for the CDR3 is TGTGCCATCAGTGGCACGAATCAGCCCCAGCATTTT. This gives the protein CAISGTNQPQHF.

Remarks on this clone: This same CDR3 is encoded by further DNA sequences in the sample. The V and J genes are TRBV5-1 and TRBJ1-1; 10 bases are a match to TRBD1. V shed 4 bases and J 0 bases; nucleotides not matched to a gene: 6. The CDR3 totals 16 residues. The germline V gene has CDR1 SGHRS and CDR2 YFSETQ. The CDR3 loop is CASSLGTGAMNTEAFF. CDR3 nucleotides: TGCGCCAGCAGCCTTGGGACAGGGGCTATGAACACTGAAGCTTTCTTT. The full variable domain, in which reference TRBV5-1 and TRBJ1-1 provide the parts outside the CDR3, is KAGVTQTPRYLIKTRGQQVTLSCSPISGHRSVSWYQQTPGQGLQFLFEYFSETQRNKGNFPGRFSGRQFSNSRSEMNVSTLELGDSALYLCASSLGTGAMNTEAFFGQGTRLTVV.

V and J are TRBV7-9 and TRBJ2-7, with D perhaps assigned TRBD1 or TRBD2 (6 bases each). V was pared by 8 bases and J by 12 bases, with 17 bases between. The V gene's germline CDR1 is SEHNR and CDR2 FQNEAQ (reference sequence). CDR3 length equals 11 residues. The CDR3 region is CASHRAGLLYF. The DNA for the CDR3 is TGTGCCAGCCACAGGGCGGGGTTATTGTACTTC.

This clone was picked up a small number of times. At the DNA level, this CDR3 is encoded by other sequences in the same sample as well. V gene TRBV5-4 combines with J gene TRBJ1-5; tentatively, D is TRBD1 (5 bases). The germline V and J ends were trimmed by 0 bases and 1 base, with 5 bases remaining between them. This CDR3 spans 14 amino acids. Germline V gene lookup returns CDR1 SGHNT and CDR2 YYREEE (reference sequence). CDR3 in amino acids: CASSLEGSNQPQHF. The CDR3 region has the DNA TGTGCCAGCAGCTTGGAGGGGAGCAATCAGCCCCAGCATTTT.

This rearrangement joins TRBV2 to TRBJ2-5; 10 nucleotides align to TRBD1. V was clipped by 6 bases and J by 3 bases; unmatched bases: 4. There are 14 residues in the CDR3. Germline V gives CDR1 SNHLY, CDR2 FYNNEI. CDR3 sequence reads: CASSPGTGEETQYF. CDR3 coding DNA: TGTGCCAGCAGCCCCGGGACAGGGGAAGAGACCCAGTACTTC.

To note about this clone: Other nucleotide sequences in the sample specify the same CDR3. The genes are TRBV7-3 and TRBJ2-3; D is ambiguous. CDR1 SGHTA and CDR2 FQGTGA come from the germline V gene. This CDR3 region has 14 residues. V lost 2 bases, J lost 3 bases, and 9 bases lay in between. The CDR3 region has the DNA TGTGCCAGCAGCTTACTAGGCCCTACAGATACGCAGTATTTT. Translating it yields CASSLLGPTDTQYF. Full variable domain (remainder filled in from reference TRBV7-3 and TRBJ2-3): GAGVSQTPSNKVTEKGKYVELRCDPISGHTALYWYRQSLGQGPEFLIYFQGTGAADDSGLPNDRFFAVRPEGSVSTLKIQRTERGDSAVYLCASSLLGPTDTQYFGPGTRLTVL.

On this clone itself: Other DNA sequences in this sample translate to the same CDR3. The chain carries TRBV7-2 and TRBJ2-5; D not certain. The CDR3 contains 12 residues. The V gene's germline CDR1 is SGHTA and CDR2 FQGNSA. With 2 bases removed from V and 5 bases from J, the gap between germline ends came to 6 bases. DNA for the CDR3: TGTGCCAGCAGCTTAAGTCTTGAGACCCAGTACTTC. Protein product: CASSLSLETQYF.

The V gene is TRBV10-1, the J gene TRBJ2-5, with D maybe TRBD2 (6 bases). CDR3 length: 14 residues. Trimming stripped 4 bases from V and 7 bases from J, with 16 bases between. Looked up from germline, CDR1 is WNHNN and CDR2 is SYGVQD (reference sequence). DNA for the CDR3: TGCGCCAGCAGTGCGGGGGTTAGGTCTGGGACCCAGTACTTC. It encodes CASSAGVRSGTQYF.